One T cell receptor beta chain is described in this entry. The CDR3 covers 14 residues. Between the trimmed V and J ends, which lost 2 bases and 4 bases, there was a span of 11 bases. Germline values: CDR1 SGHTA, CDR2 FQGNSA. The sample comes from a study of technical replicates of blood from a few donors. Data came from immunoSEQ multiplex PCR; TCRdb stores just in-frame clones and leaves some out. This table has under 95,000 clones, about 90% appearing once. The V call is TRBV7-2, the J call TRBJ2-5; possible D gene TRBD1, 5 bases. The material sequenced was T cells isolated from PBMCs. The TCR originated in a human donor in good health. CDR3 in amino acids: CASSLKPGLETQYF. CDR3 nucleotide sequence: TGTGCCAGCAGCTTAAAGCCAGGGCTAGAGACCCAGTACTTC.